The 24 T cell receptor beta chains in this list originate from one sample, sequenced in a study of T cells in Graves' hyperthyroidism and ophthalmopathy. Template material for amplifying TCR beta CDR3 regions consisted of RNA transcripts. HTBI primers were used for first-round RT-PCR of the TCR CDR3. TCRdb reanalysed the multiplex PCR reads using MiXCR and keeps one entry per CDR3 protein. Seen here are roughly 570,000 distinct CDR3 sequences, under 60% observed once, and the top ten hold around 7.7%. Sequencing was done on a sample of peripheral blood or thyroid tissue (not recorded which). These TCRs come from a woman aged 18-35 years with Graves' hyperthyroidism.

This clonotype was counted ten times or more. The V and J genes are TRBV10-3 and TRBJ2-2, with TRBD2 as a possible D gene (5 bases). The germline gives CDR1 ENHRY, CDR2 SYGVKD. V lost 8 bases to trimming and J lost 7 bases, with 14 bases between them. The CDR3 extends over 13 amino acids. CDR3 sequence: CAIGGRRGGELFF. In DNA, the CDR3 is TGTGCCATCGGCGGGCGGCGCGGCGGGGAGCTGTTTTTT.

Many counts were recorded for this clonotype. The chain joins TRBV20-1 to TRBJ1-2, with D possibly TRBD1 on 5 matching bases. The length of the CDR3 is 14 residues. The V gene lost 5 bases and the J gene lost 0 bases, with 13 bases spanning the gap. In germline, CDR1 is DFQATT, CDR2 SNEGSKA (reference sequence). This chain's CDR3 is CSARSDRANYGYTF. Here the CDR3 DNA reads TGCAGTGCTCGGAGCGACAGAGCTAACTATGGCTACACCTTC.

CDR3 protein: CASSLGARAEEQYF. CDR3 nucleotides: TGCGCCAGCAGCTTGGGTGCCAGGGCGGAAGAGCAGTACTTC. V is TRBV5-1 and J is TRBJ2-7; D is possibly TRBD1 (5 bases). This CDR3 contains 14 residues. Per germline, CDR1 SGHRS and CDR2 YFSETQ. Trimming removed 0 bases at V and 7 bases at J, with 14 bases between. Together with reference TRBV5-1 and TRBJ2-7, the CDR3 gives the full variable domain: KAGVTQTPRYLIKTRGQQVTLSCSPISGHRSVSWYQQTPGQGLQFLFEYFSETQRNKGNFPGRFSGRQFSNSRSEMNVSTLELGDSALYLCASSLGARAEEQYFGPGTRLTVT.

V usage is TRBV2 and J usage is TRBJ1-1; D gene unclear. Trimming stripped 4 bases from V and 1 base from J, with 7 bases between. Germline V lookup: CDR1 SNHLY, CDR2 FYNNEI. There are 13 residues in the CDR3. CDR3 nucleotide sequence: TGTGCCAGCAGTGTTGAAAGGAACACTGAAGCTTTCTTT. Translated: CASSVERNTEAFF.

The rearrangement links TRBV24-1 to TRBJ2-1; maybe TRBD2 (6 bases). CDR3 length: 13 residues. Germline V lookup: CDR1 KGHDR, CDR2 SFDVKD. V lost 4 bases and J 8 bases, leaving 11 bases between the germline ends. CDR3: CATSEQKRDEQFF. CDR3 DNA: TGTGCCACCAGTGAGCAGAAGCGGGATGAGCAGTTCTTC.

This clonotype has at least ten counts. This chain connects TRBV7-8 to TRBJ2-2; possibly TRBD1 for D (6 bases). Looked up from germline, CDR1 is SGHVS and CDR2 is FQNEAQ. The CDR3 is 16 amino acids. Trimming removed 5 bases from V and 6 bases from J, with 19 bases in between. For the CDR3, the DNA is TGTGCCAGCAGCCGTAACAGGGTCCCCAAGCCCGGGGAGCTGTTTTTT. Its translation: CASSRNRVPKPGELFF. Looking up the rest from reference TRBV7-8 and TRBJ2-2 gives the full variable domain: GAGVSQSPRYKVAKRGQDVALRCDPISGHVSLFWYQQALGQGPEFLTYFQNEAQLDKSGLPSDRFFAERPEGSVSTLKIQRTQQEDSAVYLCASSRNRVPKPGELFFGEGSRLTVL.

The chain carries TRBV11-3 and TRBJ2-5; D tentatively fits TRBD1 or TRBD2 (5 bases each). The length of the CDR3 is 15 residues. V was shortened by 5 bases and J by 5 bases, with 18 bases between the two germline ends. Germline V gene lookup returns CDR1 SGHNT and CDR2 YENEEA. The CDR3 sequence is CASSPGTMTGETQYF. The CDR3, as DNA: TGTGCCAGCAGCCCTGGGACCATGACTGGGGAGACCCAGTACTTC.

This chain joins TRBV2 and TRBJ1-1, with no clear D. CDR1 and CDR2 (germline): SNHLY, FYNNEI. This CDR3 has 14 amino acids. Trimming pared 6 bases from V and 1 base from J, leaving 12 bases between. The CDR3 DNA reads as TGTGCCAGCAGACGTGGCAGGCCGAACACTGAAGCTTTCTTT. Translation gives CASRRGRPNTEAFF.

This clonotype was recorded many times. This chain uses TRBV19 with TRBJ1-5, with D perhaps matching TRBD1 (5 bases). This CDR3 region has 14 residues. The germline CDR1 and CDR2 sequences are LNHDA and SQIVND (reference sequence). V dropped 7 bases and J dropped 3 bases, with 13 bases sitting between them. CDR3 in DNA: TGTGCCAGTACTTTCACAGGCCTCAATCAGCCCCAGCATTTT. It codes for CASTFTGLNQPQHF.

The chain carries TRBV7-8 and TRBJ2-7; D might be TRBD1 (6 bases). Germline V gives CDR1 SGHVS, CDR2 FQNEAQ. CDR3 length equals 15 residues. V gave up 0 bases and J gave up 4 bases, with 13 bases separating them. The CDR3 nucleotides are TGTGCCAGCAGCTTAGCACAGGGTACACGGTACGAGCAGTACTTC. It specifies CASSLAQGTRYEQYF.

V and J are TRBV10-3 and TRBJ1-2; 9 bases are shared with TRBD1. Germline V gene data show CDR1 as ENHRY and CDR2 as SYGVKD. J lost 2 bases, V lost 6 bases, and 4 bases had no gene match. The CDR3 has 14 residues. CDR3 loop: CAIRGTGLNYGYTF. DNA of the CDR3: TGTGCCATCAGAGGGACAGGGCTCAACTATGGCTACACCTTC.

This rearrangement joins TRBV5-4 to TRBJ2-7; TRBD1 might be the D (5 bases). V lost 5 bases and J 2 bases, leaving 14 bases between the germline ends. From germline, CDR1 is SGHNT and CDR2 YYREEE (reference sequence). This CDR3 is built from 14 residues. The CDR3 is CASSTGSSTYEQYF. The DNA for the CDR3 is TGTGCCAGCAGTACAGGATCCTCTACCTACGAGCAGTACTTC.

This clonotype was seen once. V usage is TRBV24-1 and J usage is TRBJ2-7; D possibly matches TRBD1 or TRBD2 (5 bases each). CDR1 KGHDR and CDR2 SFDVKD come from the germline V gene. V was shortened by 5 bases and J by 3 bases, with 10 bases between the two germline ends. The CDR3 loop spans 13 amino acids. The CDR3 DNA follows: TGTGCCACCAGTGCCAGGGACCACTACGAGCAGTACTTC. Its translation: CATSARDHYEQYF.

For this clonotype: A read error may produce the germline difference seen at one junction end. The chain's CDR3 is CATSIAQDHPQHF. The CDR3 bases are TGCGCCACCAGCATCGCGCAGGATCACCCCCAGCATTTT. The chain combines TRBV15 with TRBJ1-5; no clear D. The CDR3 length is 13 residues. Germline-derived CDR1 and CDR2 are LNHNV and YYDKDF (reference sequence).

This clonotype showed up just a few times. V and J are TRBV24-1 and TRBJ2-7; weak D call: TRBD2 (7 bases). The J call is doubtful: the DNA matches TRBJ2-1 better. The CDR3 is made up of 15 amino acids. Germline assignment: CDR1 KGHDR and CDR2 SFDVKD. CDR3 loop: CATSKGGGPYNEQFF. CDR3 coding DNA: TGTGCCACCAGCAAAGGGGGGGGACCCTACAATGAGCAGTTCTTC.

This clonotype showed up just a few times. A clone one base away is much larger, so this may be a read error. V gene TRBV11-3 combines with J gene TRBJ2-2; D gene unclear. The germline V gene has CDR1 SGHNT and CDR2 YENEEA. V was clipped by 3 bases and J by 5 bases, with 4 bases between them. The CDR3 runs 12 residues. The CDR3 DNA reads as TGTGCCAGCAGCTTCCGGACCGGGGAGCTGTTTTTT. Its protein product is CASSFRTGELFF.

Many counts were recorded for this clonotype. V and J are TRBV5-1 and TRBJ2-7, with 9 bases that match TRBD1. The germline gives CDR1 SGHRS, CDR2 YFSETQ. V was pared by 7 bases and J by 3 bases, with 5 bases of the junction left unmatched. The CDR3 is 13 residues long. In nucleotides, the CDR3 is TGCGCCAGCGGCGGGACAGGGATCTACGAGCAGTACTTC. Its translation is CASGGTGIYEQYF.

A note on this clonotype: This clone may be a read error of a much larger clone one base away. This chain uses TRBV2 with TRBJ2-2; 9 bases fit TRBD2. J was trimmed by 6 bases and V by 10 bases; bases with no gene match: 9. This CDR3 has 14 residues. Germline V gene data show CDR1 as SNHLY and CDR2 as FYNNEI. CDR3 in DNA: TGTGCCATTAGACTAGCGGAAAACGCCGGGGAGCTGTTTTTT. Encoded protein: CAIRLAENAGELFF. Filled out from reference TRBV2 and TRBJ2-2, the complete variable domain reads EPEVTQTPSHQVTQMGQEVILRCVPISNHLYFYWYRQILGQKVEFLVSFYNNEISEKSEIFDDQFSVERPDGSNFTLKIRSTKLEDSAMYFCAIRLAENAGELFFGEGSRLTVL.

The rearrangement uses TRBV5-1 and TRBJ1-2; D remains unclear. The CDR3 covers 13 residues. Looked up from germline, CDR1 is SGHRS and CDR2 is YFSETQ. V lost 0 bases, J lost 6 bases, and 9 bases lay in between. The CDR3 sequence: CASSLGPVDGYTF. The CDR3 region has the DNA TGCGCCAGCAGCTTGGGGCCCGTAGATGGCTACACCTTC.

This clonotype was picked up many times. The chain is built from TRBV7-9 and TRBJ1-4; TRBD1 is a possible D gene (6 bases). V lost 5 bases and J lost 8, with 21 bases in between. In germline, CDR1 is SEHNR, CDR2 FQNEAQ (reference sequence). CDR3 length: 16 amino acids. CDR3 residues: CASSVFLDRKNEKLFF. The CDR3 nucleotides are TGTGCCAGCAGCGTATTCCTAGACAGGAAGAACGAAAAACTGTTTTTT.

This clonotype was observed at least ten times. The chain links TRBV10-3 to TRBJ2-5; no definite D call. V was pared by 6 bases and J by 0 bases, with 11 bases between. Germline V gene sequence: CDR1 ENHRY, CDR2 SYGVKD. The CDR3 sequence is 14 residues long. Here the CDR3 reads CAIRGSEYQETQYF. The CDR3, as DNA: TGTGCCATCAGGGGTTCCGAGTACCAAGAGACCCAGTACTTC.

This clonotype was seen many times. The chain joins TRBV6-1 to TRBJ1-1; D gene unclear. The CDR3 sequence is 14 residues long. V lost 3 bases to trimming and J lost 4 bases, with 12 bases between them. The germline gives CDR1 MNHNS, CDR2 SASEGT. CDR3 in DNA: TGTGCCAGCAGTGAGTGGCAGGCGAGCACTGAAGCTTTCTTT. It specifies CASSEWQASTEAFF.

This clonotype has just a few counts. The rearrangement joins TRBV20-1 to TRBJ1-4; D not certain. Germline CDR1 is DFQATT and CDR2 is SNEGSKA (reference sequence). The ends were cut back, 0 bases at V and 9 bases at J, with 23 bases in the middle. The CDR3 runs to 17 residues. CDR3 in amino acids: CSARDFRVLKPLKKLFF. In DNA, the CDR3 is TGCAGTGCTAGAGATTTTAGGGTTCTGAAACCCTTGAAAAAACTGTTTTTT.

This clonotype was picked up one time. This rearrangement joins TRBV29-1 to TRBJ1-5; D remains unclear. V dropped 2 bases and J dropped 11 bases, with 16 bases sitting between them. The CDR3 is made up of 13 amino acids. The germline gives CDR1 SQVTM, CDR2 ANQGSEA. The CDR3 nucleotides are TGCAGCGTTGAACCCGGGAGGCTTGAGACCCAGCATTTT. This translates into CSVEPGRLETQHF.